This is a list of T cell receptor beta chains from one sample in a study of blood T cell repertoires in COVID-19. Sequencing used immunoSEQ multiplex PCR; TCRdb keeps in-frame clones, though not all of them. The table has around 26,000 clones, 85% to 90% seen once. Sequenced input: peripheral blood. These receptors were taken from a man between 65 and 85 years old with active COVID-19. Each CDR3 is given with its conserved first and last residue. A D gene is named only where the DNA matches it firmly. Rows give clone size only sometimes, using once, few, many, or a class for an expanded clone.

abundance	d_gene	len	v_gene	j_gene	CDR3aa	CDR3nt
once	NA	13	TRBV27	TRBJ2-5	CASSNVGGETQYF	TGTGCCAGCAGCAACGTCGGAGGCGAGACCCAGTACTTC
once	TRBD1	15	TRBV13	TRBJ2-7	CASSRKGQGPYEQYF	TGTGCCAGCAGCCGAAAGGGACAGGGTCCCTACGAGCAGTACTTC
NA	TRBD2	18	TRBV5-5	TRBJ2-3	CASSLAEAGVSEWDTQYF	TGTGCCAGCAGCTTGGCCGAGGCGGGAGTTAGTGAGTGGGATACGCAGTATTTT
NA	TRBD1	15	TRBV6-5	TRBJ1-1	CASNLNRGLATEAFF	TGTGCCAGCAATCTTAACAGGGGGCTGGCCACTGAAGCTTTCTTT
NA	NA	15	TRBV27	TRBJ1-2	CASSLGSGVDYGYTF	TGTGCCAGCAGTTTGGGATCAGGGGTCGACTATGGCTACACCTTC
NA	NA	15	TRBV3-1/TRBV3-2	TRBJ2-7	CASSQEGGLGYEQYF	TGTGCCAGCAGCCAAGAAGGGGGTTTGGGCTACGAGCAGTACTTC
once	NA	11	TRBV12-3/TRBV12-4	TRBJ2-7	CASSSHYEQYF	TGTGCCAGCAGTTCCCACTACGAGCAGTACTTC
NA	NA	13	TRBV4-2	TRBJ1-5	CASSQDRVQPQHF	TGTGCCAGCAGCCAAGACAGGGTCCAGCCCCAGCATTTT
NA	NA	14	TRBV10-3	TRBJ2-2	CAISPSRNTGELFF	TGTGCCATCAGTCCTTCTCGGAACACCGGGGAGCTGTTTTTT
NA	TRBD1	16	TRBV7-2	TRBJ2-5	CASSPSSTGSAETQYF	TGTGCCAGCAGCCCCTCCTCGACAGGGTCCGCAGAGACCCAGTACTTC
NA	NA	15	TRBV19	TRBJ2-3	CASSTQEGIGNTQYF	TGTGCCAGTAGCACCCAGGAGGGTATTGGAAATACGCAGTATTTT
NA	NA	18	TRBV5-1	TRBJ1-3	CASSLAMGQNSSGNTIYF	TGCGCCAGCAGCTTGGCTATGGGGCAGAACTCCTCTGGAAACACCATATATTTT
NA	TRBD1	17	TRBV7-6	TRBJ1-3	CASSLAPGDSTGNTIYF	TGTGCCAGCAGCTTAGCGCCAGGGGACAGTACTGGAAACACCATATATTTT